This passage covers 3 T cell receptor beta chains from one sample sequenced in a study of PD-L1 blockade in urothelial cancer. The assay was immunoSEQ multiplex PCR, and TCRdb's table has in-frame clones only and misses some. The data hold more than 35,000 clones, with more than 80% observed a single time. The material was PBMCs, obtained around atezolizumab (anti-PD-L1) treatment. The source of these receptors is a man between 65 and 80 years old with urothelial cancer.

The chain uses TRBV14 and TRBJ2-4, with D possibly TRBD2 on 6 matching bases. The CDR3 covers 15 residues. Germline CDR1 is SGHDN and CDR2 is FVKESK. V was shortened by 0 bases and J by 1 base, with 7 bases between the two germline ends. CDR3 DNA sequence: TGTGCCAGCAGCCAAGAAGGAGGGGCCAAAAACATTCAGTACTTC. Its translation: CASSQEGGAKNIQYF.

The genes are TRBV19 and TRBJ1-2, with D possibly being TRBD1 (5 bases). V was cut by 3 bases and J by 10 bases, with 12 bases left in between. The CDR3 is 12 residues long. Germline values: CDR1 LNHDA, CDR2 SQIVND (reference sequence). The CDR3 sequence is CASSMGRGPYTF. Here the CDR3 DNA reads TGTGCCAGTAGTATGGGTAGGGGTCCCTACACCTTC.

CDR3 in amino acids: CASSLAGVGRTVIGEQQFF. Written as DNA, the CDR3 is TGCGCCAGCAGCTTGGCCGGGGTTGGTCGGACAGTCATAGGCGAGCAGCAGTTCTTC. V usage is TRBV5-1 and J usage is TRBJ2-1; weak D call: TRBD1 (6 bases). This CDR3 has 19 residues. Trimming stripped 0 bases from V and 11 bases from J, with 30 bases between. CDR1 and CDR2 (germline): SGHRS, YFSETQ.